This T cell receptor beta chain comes out of a study of blood T cell repertoires in COVID-19. Study overall: The study drew acute and convalescent COVID-19 samples from the United States, Italy and Spain. The cDNA or gDNA used as material had been derived from T cells, B-cell-depleted T cells, or PBMCs.

The count of this clone is one. Measured with immunoSEQ multiplex PCR; TCRdb has only the in-frame clones, and not every one. The top ten hold 14% of the sample, which has 200,000 or so clones, roughly 80% seen once. With 3 bases removed from V and 3 bases from J, the gap between germline ends came to 13 bases. The CDR3 runs to 14 residues. Germline V gene sequence: CDR1 GTSNPN, CDR2 SVGIG (reference sequence). The material sequenced was peripheral blood. The chain uses TRBV30 and TRBJ2-3; TRBD1 is a possible D gene (6 bases). The sequence came from a man younger than 45 with active or convalescent COVID-19. CDR3 region: CAWSQGIGTDTQYF. DNA of the CDR3: TGTGCCTGGAGCCAGGGGATAGGGACAGATACGCAGTATTTT.